This TCR beta chain was identified during a study of blood T cell repertoires in COVID-19. On the study more broadly: Donors in the United States, Italy and Spain gave samples during acute or convalescent COVID-19. Sample material is recorded as cDNA or gDNA derived from T cells, B-cell-depleted T cells, or PBMCs.

How the authors handled the data: Estimation of nucleated cell counts relied on the amplification of reference gene primers. Generated by immunoSEQ multiplex PCR, the TCRdb table keeps only in-frame clones and is missing some. V, J and clone size reflect that table, while D and trimming were determined from the DNA. The table has roughly 200,000 clones, approximately 81% seen once. Sequencing was performed on peripheral blood. The sequence came from a woman aged 80 or older with acute or convalescent COVID-19.

CDR3 bases: TGTGCCAGCAGCTCAGGGATTTTCGGTGAAAAACTGTTTTTT. Translated: CASSSGIFGEKLFF. The chain carries TRBV11-2 and TRBJ1-4; a possible D gene is TRBD1 (5 bases). This CDR3 spans 14 amino acids. Trimming took off 4 bases at V and 7 bases at J, with 13 bases between the two ends. Germline CDR1 is SGHAT and CDR2 is FQNNGV.